Described below is a single T cell receptor (beta chain) sequence and its context. Antigen specificity is unknown. This could be a read error, since a much larger clone is one nucleotide away. The data derive from a study of human T cells and chemical hapten exposure. Overall study results and limits: In comparison with controls, expanded TCRs gave rise to a significantly larger number of large CDR3 similarity clusters. The donor cohort had alopecia, so its immune response may not match that of healthy people.

TCRdb redid the calling of the RACE reads with MiXCR, one entry per CDR3 protein. The data show fewer than 85,000 distinct CDR3 sequences, 9.5% to 13% seen once. Time point described: patch test 2, 6 weeks after DPC sensitization. The treatment: therapeutic diphenylcyclopropenone sensitization with weekly scalp DPC. Blood sampling preceded each patch test application. The TCR sequence derives from a woman in her thirties with alopecia areata. Some clones in this sample may be carry-over from other donors' samples. The starting material was whole blood, obtained in connection with sensitization to the hapten diphenylcyclopropenone (DPC).

CDR3 amino acids: CVSRQDVRIEKLFF. The CDR3 DNA follows: TGTGTCAGCAGACAGGACGTCAGAATTGAAAAACTGTTTTTT. The gene calls are TRBV6-6 and TRBJ1-4, with a possible D match to TRBD1 (6 bases). The length of the CDR3 is 14 residues. Germline CDR1 is MNHNY and CDR2 is SVGAGI (reference sequence).